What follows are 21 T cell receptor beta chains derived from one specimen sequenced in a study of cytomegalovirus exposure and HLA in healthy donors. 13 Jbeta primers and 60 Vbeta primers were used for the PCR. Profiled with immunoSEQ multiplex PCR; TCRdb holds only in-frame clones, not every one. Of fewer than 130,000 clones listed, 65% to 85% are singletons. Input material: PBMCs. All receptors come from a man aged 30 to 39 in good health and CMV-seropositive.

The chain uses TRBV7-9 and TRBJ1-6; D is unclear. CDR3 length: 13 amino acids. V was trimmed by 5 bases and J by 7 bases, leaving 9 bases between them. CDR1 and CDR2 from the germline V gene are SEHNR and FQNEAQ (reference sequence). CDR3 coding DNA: TGTGCCAGCAGCCCAGGCGGGAATTCACCCCTCCACTTT. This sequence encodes CASSPGGNSPLHF.

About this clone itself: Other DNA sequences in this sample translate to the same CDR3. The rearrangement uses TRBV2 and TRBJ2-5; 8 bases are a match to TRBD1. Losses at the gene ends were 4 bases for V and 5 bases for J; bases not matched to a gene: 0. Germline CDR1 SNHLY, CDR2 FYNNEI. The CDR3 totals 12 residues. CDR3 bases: TGTGCCAGCAGTGGACAGGGGGAGACCCAGTACTTC. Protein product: CASSGQGETQYF.

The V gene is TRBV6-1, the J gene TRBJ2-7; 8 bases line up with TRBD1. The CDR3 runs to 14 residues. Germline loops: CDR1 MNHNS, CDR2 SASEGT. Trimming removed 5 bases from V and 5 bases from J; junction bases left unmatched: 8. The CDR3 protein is CASSKDRGNHEQYF. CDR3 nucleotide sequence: TGTGCCAGCAGTAAAGACAGGGGTAACCACGAGCAGTACTTC.

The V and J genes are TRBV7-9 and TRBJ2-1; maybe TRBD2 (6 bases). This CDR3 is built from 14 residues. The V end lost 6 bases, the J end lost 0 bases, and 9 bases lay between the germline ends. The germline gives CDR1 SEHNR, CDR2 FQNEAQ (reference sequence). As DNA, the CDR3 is TGTGCCAGCAGTCGGGGAGGCTCCTACAATGAGCAGTTCTTC. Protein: CASSRGGSYNEQFF.

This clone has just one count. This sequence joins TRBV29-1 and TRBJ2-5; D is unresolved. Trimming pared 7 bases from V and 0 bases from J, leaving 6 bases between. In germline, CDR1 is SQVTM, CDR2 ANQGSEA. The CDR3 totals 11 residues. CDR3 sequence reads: CSAKYQETQYF. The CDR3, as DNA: TGCAGCGCTAAGTACCAAGAGACCCAGTACTTC. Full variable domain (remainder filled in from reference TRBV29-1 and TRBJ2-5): SAVISQKPSRDICQRGTSLTIQCQVDSQVTMMFWYRQQPGQSLTLIATANQGSEATYESGFVIDKFPISRPNLTFSTLTVSNMSPEDSSIYLCSAKYQETQYFGPGTRLLVL.

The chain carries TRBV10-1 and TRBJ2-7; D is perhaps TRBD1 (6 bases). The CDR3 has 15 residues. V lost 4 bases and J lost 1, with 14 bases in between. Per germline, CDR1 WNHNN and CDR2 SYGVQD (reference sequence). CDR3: CASSAGRGQSYEQYF. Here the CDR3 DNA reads TGCGCCAGCAGTGCGGGCAGGGGTCAATCCTACGAGCAGTACTTC.

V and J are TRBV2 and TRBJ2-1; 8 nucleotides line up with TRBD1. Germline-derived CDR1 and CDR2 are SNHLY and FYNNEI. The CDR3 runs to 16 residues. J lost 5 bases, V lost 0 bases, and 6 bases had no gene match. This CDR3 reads CASSEAGAGGHNEQFF. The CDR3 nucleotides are TGTGCCAGCAGTGAAGCGGGCGCAGGGGGCCACAATGAGCAGTTCTTC.

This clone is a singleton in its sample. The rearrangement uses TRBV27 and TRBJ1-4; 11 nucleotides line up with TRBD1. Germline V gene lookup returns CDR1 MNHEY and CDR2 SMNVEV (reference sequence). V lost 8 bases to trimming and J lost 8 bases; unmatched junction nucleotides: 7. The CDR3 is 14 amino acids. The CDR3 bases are TGTGCCAGCGGAAAGGACAGGGGGCAGGAAAAACTGTTTTTT. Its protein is CASGKDRGQEKLFF.

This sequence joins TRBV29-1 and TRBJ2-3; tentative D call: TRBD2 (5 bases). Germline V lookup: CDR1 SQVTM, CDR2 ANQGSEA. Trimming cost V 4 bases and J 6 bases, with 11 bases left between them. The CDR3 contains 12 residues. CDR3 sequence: CSVVSGADTQYF. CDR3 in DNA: TGCAGCGTTGTAAGCGGCGCGGATACGCAGTATTTT.

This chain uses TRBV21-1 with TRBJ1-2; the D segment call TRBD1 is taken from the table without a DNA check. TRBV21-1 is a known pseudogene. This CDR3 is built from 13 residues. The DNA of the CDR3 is TGTGCCAGCAGCAGGACAGGGAGATATGGCTACACCTTC. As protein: CASSRTGRYGYTF.

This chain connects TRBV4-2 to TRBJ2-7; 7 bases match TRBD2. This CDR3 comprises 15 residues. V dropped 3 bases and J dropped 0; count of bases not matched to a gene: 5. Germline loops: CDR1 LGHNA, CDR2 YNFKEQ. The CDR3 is CASSQARDYSYEQYF. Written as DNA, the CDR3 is TGTGCCAGCAGCCAGGCCCGGGACTACTCCTACGAGCAGTACTTC.

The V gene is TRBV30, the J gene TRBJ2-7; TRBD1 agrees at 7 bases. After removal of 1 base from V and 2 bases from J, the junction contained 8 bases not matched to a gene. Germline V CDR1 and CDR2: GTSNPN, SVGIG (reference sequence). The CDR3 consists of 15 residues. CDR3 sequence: CAWSELQGVTYEQYF. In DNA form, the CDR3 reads TGTGCCTGGAGTGAGTTGCAGGGGGTAACCTACGAGCAGTACTTC.

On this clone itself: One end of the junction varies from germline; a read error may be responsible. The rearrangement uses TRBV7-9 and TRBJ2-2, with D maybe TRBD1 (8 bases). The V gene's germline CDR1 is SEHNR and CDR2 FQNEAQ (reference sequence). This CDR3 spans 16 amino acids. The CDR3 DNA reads TGTTCCAGCAGCCCCCGACAGGGGAGGGCGACCGGGGAGCTGTTTTTT. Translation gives CSSSPRQGRATGELFF.

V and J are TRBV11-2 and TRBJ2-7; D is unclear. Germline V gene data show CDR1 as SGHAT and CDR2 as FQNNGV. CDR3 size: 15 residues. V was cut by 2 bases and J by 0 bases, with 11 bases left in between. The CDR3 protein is CASSLYRVNSYEQYF. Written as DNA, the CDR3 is TGTGCCAGCAGCTTATACCGGGTTAACTCCTACGAGCAGTACTTC.

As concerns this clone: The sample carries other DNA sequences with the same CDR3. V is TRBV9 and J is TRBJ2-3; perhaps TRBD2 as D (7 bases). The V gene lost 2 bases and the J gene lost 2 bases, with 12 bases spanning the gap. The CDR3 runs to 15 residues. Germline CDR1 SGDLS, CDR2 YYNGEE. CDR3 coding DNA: TGTGCCAGCAGCGTGGGAGGGGGATCCACAGATACGCAGTATTTT. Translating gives CASSVGGGSTDTQYF. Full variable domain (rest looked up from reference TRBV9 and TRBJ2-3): DSGVTQTPKHLITATGQRVTLRCSPRSGDLSVYWYQQSLDQGLQFLIQYYNGEERAKGNILERFSAQQFPDLHSELNLSSLELGDSALYFCASSVGGGSTDTQYFGPGTRLTVL.

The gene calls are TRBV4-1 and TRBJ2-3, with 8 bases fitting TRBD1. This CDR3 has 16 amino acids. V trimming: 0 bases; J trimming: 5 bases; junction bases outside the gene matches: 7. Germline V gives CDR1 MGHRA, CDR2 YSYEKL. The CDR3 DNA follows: TGCGCCAGCAGCCAAGAATCAGGGGGCGGTGAAGATACGCAGTATTTT. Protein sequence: CASSQESGGGEDTQYF.

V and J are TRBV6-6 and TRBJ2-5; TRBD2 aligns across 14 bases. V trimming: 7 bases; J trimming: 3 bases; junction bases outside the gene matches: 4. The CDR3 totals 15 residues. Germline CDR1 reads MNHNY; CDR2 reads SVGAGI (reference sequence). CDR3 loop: CASTGLAGGKETQYF. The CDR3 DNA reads TGTGCCAGCACTGGACTAGCGGGGGGCAAAGAGACCCAGTACTTC.

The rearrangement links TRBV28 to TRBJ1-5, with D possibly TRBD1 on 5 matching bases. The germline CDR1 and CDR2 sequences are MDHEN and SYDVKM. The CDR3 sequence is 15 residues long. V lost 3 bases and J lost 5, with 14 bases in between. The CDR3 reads CASSFPREEDQPQHF. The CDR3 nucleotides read TGTGCCAGCAGTTTCCCCAGGGAGGAAGATCAGCCCCAGCATTTT.

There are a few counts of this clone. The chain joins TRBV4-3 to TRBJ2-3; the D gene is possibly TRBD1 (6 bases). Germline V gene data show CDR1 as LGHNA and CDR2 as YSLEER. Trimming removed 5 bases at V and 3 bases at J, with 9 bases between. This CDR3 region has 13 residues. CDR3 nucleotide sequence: TGCGCCAGCAGCGGCCAGGGGACAGATACGCAGTATTTT. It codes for CASSGQGTDTQYF.

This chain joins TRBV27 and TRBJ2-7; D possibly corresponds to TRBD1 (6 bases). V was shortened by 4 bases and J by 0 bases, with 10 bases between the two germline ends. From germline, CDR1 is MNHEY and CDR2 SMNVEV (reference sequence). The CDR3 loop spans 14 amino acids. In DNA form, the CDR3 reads TGTGCCAGCAGTTATACAGGGAGCTCCTACGAGCAGTACTTC. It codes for CASSYTGSSYEQYF.

This CDR3 is CASSLGQGLNIQYF. CDR3 coding DNA: TGTGCCAGCAGCTTGGGGCAGGGATTAAACATTCAGTACTTC. The gene calls are TRBV5-8 and TRBJ2-4; D is possibly TRBD1 (5 bases). Trimming took 0 bases from V and 6 from J, leaving 10 bases between them. CDR1 SGHTS and CDR2 YDEGEE come from the germline V gene. The CDR3 has 14 residues.